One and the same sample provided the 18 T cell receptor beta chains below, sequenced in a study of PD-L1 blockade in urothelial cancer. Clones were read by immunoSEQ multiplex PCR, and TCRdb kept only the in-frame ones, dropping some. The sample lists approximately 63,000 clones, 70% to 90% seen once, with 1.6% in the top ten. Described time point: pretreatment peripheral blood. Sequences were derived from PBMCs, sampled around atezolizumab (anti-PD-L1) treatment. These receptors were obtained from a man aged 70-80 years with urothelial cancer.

DNA of the CDR3: TGTGCCAGTCAGGGAACTGGAAACACCATATATTTT. Translation: CASQGTGNTIYF. The chain has TRBV28 and TRBJ1-3, with D perhaps matching TRBD1 (5 bases). Between the trimmed V and J ends, which lost 9 bases and 2 bases, there was a span of 8 bases. Germline loops: CDR1 MDHEN, CDR2 SYDVKM. This CDR3 spans 12 amino acids.

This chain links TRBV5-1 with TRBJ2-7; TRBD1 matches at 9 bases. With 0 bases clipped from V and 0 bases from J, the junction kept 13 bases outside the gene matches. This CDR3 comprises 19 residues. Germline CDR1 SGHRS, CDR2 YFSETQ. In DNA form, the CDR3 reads TGCGCCAGCAGCTTGGCCCCGAATACGACAGGGGGATTCTCCTACGAGCAGTACTTC. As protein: CASSLAPNTTGGFSYEQYF.

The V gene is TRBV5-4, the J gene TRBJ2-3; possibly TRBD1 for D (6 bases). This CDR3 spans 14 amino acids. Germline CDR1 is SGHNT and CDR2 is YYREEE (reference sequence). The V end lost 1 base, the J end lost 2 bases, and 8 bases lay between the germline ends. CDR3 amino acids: CASSLRDTTDTQYF. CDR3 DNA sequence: TGTGCCAGCAGCTTGAGGGACACCACAGATACGCAGTATTTT.

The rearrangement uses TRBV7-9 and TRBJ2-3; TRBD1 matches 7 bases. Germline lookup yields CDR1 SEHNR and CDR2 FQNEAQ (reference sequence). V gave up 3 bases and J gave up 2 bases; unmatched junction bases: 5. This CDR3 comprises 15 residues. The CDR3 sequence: CASSLGDRFTDTQYF. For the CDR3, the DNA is TGTGCCAGCAGCTTGGGGGACAGATTCACAGATACGCAGTATTTT.

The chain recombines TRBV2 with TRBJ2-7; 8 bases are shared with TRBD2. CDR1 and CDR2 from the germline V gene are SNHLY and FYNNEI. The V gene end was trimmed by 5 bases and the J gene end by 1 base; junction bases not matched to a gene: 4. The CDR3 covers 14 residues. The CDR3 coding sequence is TGTGCCAGCAGTCAGCGGGAGAGTTCCTACGAGCAGTACTTC. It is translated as CASSQRESSYEQYF. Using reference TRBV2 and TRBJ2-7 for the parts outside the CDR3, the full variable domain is EPEVTQTPSHQVTQMGQEVILRCVPISNHLYFYWYRQILGQKVEFLVSFYNNEISEKSEIFDDQFSVERPDGSNFTLKIRSTKLEDSAMYFCASSQRESSYEQYFGPGTRLTVT.

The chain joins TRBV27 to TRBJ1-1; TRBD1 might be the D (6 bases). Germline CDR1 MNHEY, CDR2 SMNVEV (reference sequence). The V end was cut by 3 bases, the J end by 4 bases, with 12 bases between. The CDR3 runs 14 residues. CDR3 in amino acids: CASSFAGAGTEAFF. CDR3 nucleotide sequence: TGTGCCAGCAGTTTCGCGGGGGCTGGCACTGAAGCTTTCTTT.

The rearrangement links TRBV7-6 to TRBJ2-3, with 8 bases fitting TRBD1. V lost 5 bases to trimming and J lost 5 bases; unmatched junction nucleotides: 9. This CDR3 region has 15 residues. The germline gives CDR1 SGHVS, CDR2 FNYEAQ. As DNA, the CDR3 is TGTGCCAGCAGCCATAAAGGAGGGACAGGAGATACGCAGTATTTT. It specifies CASSHKGGTGDTQYF.

This chain's CDR3 is CASSLAGANTGELFF. The CDR3 DNA reads TGTGCCAGCAGCTTAGCGGGAGCGAACACCGGGGAGCTGTTTTTT. This chain joins TRBV7-2 and TRBJ2-2; weak D call: TRBD2 (5 bases). This CDR3 comprises 15 residues. Germline CDR1 and CDR2: SGHTA and FQGNSA. Trimming took off 0 bases at V and 0 bases at J, with 5 bases between the two ends.

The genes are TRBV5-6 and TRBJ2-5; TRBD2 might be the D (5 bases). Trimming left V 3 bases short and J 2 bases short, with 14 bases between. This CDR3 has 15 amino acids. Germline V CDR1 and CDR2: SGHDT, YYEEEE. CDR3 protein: CASSSRGREQETQYF. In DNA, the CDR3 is TGTGCCAGCAGCTCCCGGGGTAGAGAGCAAGAGACCCAGTACTTC.

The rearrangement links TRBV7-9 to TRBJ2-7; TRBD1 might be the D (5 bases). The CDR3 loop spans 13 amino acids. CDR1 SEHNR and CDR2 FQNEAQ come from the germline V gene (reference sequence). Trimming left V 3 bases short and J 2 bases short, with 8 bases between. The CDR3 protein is CASSLIGAYEQYF. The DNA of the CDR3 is TGTGCCAGCAGCTTGATAGGGGCCTACGAGCAGTACTTC.

For the CDR3, the DNA is TGTGCCACCCGCGGGGATAGCAATCAGCCCCAGCATTTT. Residues: CATRGDSNQPQHF. The V and J genes are TRBV6-5 and TRBJ1-5; D is ambiguous. The V gene's germline CDR1 is MNHEY and CDR2 SVGAGI. This CDR3 has 13 residues. Trimming stripped 10 bases from V and 0 bases from J, with 10 bases between.

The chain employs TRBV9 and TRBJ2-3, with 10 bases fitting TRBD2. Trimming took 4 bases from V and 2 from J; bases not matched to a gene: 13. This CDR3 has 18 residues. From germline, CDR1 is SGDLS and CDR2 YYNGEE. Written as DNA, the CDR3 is TGTGCCAGCAGCCTCACGAGGGGGCTAGCGGGAGCCACAGATACGCAGTATTTT. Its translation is CASSLTRGLAGATDTQYF.

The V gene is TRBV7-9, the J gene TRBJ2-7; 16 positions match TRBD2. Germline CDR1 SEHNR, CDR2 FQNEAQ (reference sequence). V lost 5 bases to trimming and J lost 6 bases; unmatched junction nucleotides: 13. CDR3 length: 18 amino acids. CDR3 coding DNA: TGTGCCAGCAGCCCGGCCGGGACTAGCGGGAGGGCCGTTCGCGAGCAGTACTTC. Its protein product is CASSPAGTSGRAVREQYF.

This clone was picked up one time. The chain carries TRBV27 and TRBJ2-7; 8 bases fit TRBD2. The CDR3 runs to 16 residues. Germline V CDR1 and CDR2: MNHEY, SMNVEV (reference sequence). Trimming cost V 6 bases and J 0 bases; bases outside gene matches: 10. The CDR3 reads CASRLGGSGSSYEQYF. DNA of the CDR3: TGTGCCAGCAGGCTGGGAGGCAGCGGGAGCTCCTACGAGCAGTACTTC.

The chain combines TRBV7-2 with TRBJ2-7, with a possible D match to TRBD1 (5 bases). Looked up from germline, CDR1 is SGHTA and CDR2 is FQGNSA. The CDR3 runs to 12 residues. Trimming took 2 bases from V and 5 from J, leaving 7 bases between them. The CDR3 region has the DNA TGTGCCAGCAGCTTATCAGGGAACGAGCAGTACTTC. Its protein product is CASSLSGNEQYF.

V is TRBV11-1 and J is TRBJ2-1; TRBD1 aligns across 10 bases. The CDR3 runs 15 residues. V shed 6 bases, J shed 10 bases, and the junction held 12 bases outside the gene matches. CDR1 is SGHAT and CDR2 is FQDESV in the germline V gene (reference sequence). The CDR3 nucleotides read TGTGCCAGCAGACGGGACAGGGGTGGTATAGGGGAGCAGTTCTTC. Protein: CASRRDRGGIGEQFF. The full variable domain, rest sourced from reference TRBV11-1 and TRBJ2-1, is EAEVAQSPRYKITEKSQAVAFWCDPISGHATLYWYRQILGQGPELLVQFQDESVVDDSQLPKDRFSAERLKGVDSTLKIQPAELGDSAMYLCASRRDRGGIGEQFFGPGTRLTVL.

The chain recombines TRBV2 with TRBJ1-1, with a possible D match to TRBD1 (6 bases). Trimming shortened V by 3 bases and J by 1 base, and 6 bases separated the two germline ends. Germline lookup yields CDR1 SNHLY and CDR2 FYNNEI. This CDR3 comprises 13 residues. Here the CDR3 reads CASSEDRNTEAFF. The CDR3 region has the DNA TGTGCCAGCAGTGAGGACAGGAACACTGAAGCTTTCTTT.

Here the CDR3 DNA reads TGTGCCAGCCTTACTCGTCGAACAGGCAATAGCAATCAGCCCCAGCATTTT. Translation: CASLTRRTGNSNQPQHF. The chain carries TRBV28 and TRBJ1-5, with a weak D call TRBD1 (5 bases). V was trimmed by 8 bases and J by 0 bases, leaving 20 bases between them. Germline loops: CDR1 MDHEN, CDR2 SYDVKM. The CDR3 loop spans 17 amino acids.